Listed below are T cell receptor beta chains from one sample, sequenced in a study of long-term antiretroviral therapy in people with HIV. Data came from immunoSEQ multiplex PCR; TCRdb stores just in-frame clones and leaves some out. Of about 23,000 clones listed, over 70% are singletons. The input for sequencing was unsorted PBMCs, taken 0.3 years after starting antiretroviral therapy. Receptors were obtained from a man aged 45 to 65 with HIV. CDR3s include the opening cysteine and the closing phenylalanine or tryptophan. The order of the fields is J gene, D gene, clone size, CDR3 length, V gene, CDR3 DNA, CDR3 protein. The D gene is left open where the match is weak. Rows may omit the clone size; those that give it use once, few, many or a size class.

>TRBJ1-1|TRBD1|medium-sized|16|TRBV28
TGTGCCAGCAGTTATTCTCCGGGACAGGGGCCCGCTGAAGCTTTCTTT
CASSYSPGQGPAEAFF
>TRBJ2-1|TRBD1|.|15|TRBV6-4
TGTGCCAGCAGTGACGAGGGGACAGGGGGTCATGAGCAGTTCTTC
CASSDEGTGGHEQFF
>TRBJ2-1|.|.|14|TRBV5-5
TGTGCCAGCAGCTTAGAGGTGGCCTACAATGAGCAGTTCTTC
CASSLEVAYNEQFF
>TRBJ1-5|.|.|13|TRBV28
TGTGCCAGCAGTTTTAGCGGGACATGGTCCCAGCATTTT
CASSFSGTWSQHF
>TRBJ1-2|.|.|12|TRBV25-1
TGTGCCAGCAGTGAAGGGGGAGGCGGCTACACCTTC
CASSEGGGGYTF
>TRBJ1-2|TRBD1|once|15|TRBV27
TGTGCCAGCAGTTATCGGGACAGCGCTTACTATGGCTACACCTTC
CASSYRDSAYYGYTF
>TRBJ1-6|TRBD1|.|16|TRBV10-3
TGTGCCATCAGTGAATCCGACAGGGAGGCAGTTTCACCCCTCCACTTT
CAISESDREAVSPLHF
>TRBJ1-2|TRBD1|.|15|TRBV7-2
TGTGCCAGCAGCTTAGAAGGACAGGGTGGCTATGGCTACACCTTC
CASSLEGQGGYGYTF
>TRBJ1-5|.|few|15|TRBV9
TGTGCCAGCAGCCCATCTACCTCGGAGGGTCAGCCCCAGCATTTT
CASSPSTSEGQPQHF
>TRBJ2-7|.|.|14|TRBV7-2
TGTGCCAGCAGCCCACGGACAGGGAGGGGCGAGCAGTACTTC
CASSPRTGRGEQYF
>TRBJ1-4|.|.|15|TRBV19
TGTGCCAGTAAGATTATAGGGGGGACTAATGAAAAACTGTTTTTT
CASKIIGGTNEKLFF
>TRBJ1-2|TRBD1|.|13|TRBV10-3
TGTGCCAACCGGGACAGGGGGAACTATGGCTACACCTTC
CANRDRGNYGYTF
>TRBJ2-3|.|.|17|TRBV10-3
TGTGCCATCAGTGCGAACTGGCAGGCGGGGAACACAGATACGCAGTATTTT
CAISANWQAGNTDTQYF
>TRBJ2-7|TRBD2|.|15|TRBV9
TGTGCCAGCAGTCTTTGGGCGGGAGGAAGGTACGAGCAGTACTTC
CASSLWAGGRYEQYF
>TRBJ1-4|.|.|15|TRBV28
TGTGCCAGCAGTTTATACAGGGAACTCAATGAAAAACTGTTTTTT
CASSLYRELNEKLFF
>TRBJ2-1|TRBD2|.|16|TRBV5-1
TGCGCCAGCAGCTGGGGACTAGCGGGAGGCTCTAGTGAGCAGTTCTTC
CASSWGLAGGSSEQFF
>TRBJ1-4|.|.|15|TRBV27
TGTGCCAGCAGAAACCACCGGACGAGTGAAGAAAAACTGTTTTTT
CASRNHRTSEEKLFF
>TRBJ2-7|.|.|16|TRBV4-3
TGCGCCAGCAGCCAAGCGGAAACAGGATTAACCTACGAGCAGTACTTC
CASSQAETGLTYEQYF
>TRBJ2-7|TRBD1|.|15|TRBV27
TGTGCCAGCAGTTTATGGGGACAGGGATCCTACGAGCAGTACTTC
CASSLWGQGSYEQYF
>TRBJ1-6|.|once|16|TRBV5-4
TGTGCCAGCAGCGGGACCGGGTTCTCCTATAATTCACCCCTCCACTTT
CASSGTGFSYNSPLHF
>TRBJ1-1|.|once|15|TRBV5-1
TGCGCCAGCAGCAAGGACGGAGGGGGGAACACTGAAGCTTTCTTT
CASSKDGGGNTEAFF
>TRBJ1-4|.|.|13|TRBV28
TGTGCCAGCAGTTTGGTACAGGATGAAAAACTGTTTTTT
CASSLVQDEKLFF
>TRBJ1-3|.|.|14|TRBV7-9
TGTGCCAGCAGCTCTACGGGGACTGGAAACACCATATATTTT
CASSSTGTGNTIYF
>TRBJ2-2|.|.|13|TRBV5-4
TGTGCCAGCAGCTTGGAGGGGGCCGGGGAGCTGTTTTTT
CASSLEGAGELFF
>TRBJ1-1|.|.|13|TRBV30
TGTGCCTTAATCGAGGTTACGAACACTGAAGCTTTCTTT
CALIEVTNTEAFF
>TRBJ2-7|.|.|18|TRBV28
TGTGCCAGCAGTAAGCCCTCAACAGCCTCCTACAGGTCCTACGAGCAGTACTTC
CASSKPSTASYRSYEQYF
>TRBJ2-7|.|.|11|TRBV11-2
TGTGTTGAGGGACACTCCTACGAGCAGTACTTC
CVEGHSYEQYF
>TRBJ2-1|TRBD1|.|16|TRBV4-3
TGCGCCAGCAGCCAAGAAGACGGGGACAGGGAAAGTGAGCAGTTCTTC
CASSQEDGDRESEQFF
>TRBJ1-3|.|once|14|TRBV13
TGTGCCAGCAGCTTACCAGGCTCTGGAAACACCATATATTTT
CASSLPGSGNTIYF
>TRBJ2-3|TRBD1|.|17|TRBV30
TGTGCCTGGAATGGGCCTCGACAGGGCGGCAACGCAGATACGCAGTATTTT
CAWNGPRQGGNADTQYF
>TRBJ2-7|TRBD1|.|14|TRBV11-2
TGTGCCAGCAGCTTAGGGCCAGGGGGCTACGAGCAGTACTTC
CASSLGPGGYEQYF
>TRBJ2-5|TRBD2|.|13|TRBV7-3
TGTGCCAGCAGCTGGGGGGGACAAGAGACCCAGTACTTC
CASSWGGQETQYF
>TRBJ1-4|.|.|14|TRBV2
TGTGCCAGCAGTGAGTGGGGGATCGGGGAAAAACTGTTTTTT
CASSEWGIGEKLFF
>TRBJ2-3|.|.|14|TRBV27
TGTGCCAGCAGTTTAGGTTGGGGGGCAGATACGCAGTATTTT
CASSLGWGADTQYF
>TRBJ2-4|.|.|15|TRBV19
TGTGCCAGTAGTCCCTATGGGATAGCCAAAAACATTCAGTACTTC
CASSPYGIAKNIQYF
>TRBJ2-7|TRBD1|.|16|TRBV28
TGTGCCAGCAGGGGAACAGGGGGGTGGCCCTCCTACGAGCAGTACTTC
CASRGTGGWPSYEQYF
>TRBJ1-4|.|.|14|TRBV19
TGTGCCAGTAGCCTAATGGGGGCTAGGGAAAAACTGTTTTTT
CASSLMGAREKLFF
>TRBJ2-7|.|.|14|TRBV5-1
TGCGCCAGCAGGCAGACGGCTCTGCAGGGCGAGCAGTACTTC
CASRQTALQGEQYF
>TRBJ1-2|TRBD1|.|14|TRBV18
TGTGCCAGCTCACAAATGACAGGGATCGGTGGCTACACCTTC
CASSQMTGIGGYTF
>TRBJ2-7|TRBD2|once|15|TRBV7-8
TGTGCCAGCAGCTTAGGAGCGGGAGGTAGCTACGAGCAGTACTTC
CASSLGAGGSYEQYF
>TRBJ1-2|.|.|11|TRBV28
TGTGCCAGCAGTTCGAACTATGGCTACACCTTC
CASSSNYGYTF
>TRBJ2-5|TRBD1|.|16|TRBV6-1
TGTGCCAGCAGTGAAACCCCGGGACAGGGGGCAGAGACCCAGTACTTC
CASSETPGQGAETQYF
>TRBJ2-2|TRBD1|.|14|TRBV5-4
TGTGCCACGAATACAGGGGGCAAAACCGGGGAGCTGTTTTTT
CATNTGGKTGELFF
>TRBJ2-6|.|.|16|TRBV4-3
TGCGCCAGCAGCCAAGATAAGGGCTCTGGGGCCAACGTCCTGACTTTC
CASSQDKGSGANVLTF
>TRBJ1-2|.|.|14|TRBV7-2
TGTGCCGGAGCTTTGAGTGTAGCTAACTATGGCTACACCTTC
CAGALSVANYGYTF
>TRBJ1-2|.|.|15|TRBV7-2
TGTGCCAGCAGTTCGTCTTGGGCAGGGGACTATGGCTACACCTTC
CASSSSWAGDYGYTF